Sequencing of this T cell receptor (beta chain) was carried out in a study of blood T cell repertoires in COVID-19. For the study at large: The samples span acute and convalescent COVID-19 from the United States, Italy and Spain. The analysed material was cDNA or gDNA that came from T cells, B-cell-depleted T cells, or PBMCs.

In the original workflow: Scientists estimated how many nucleated cells there were by amplifying reference gene primers. The method was immunoSEQ multiplex PCR; TCRdb's version includes in-frame clones alone and lacks a portion of them. V, J and clone size are those of that table, while D and trimming were read from the DNA. The sample contains 150,000 to 190,000 clones, about 80% of which appear only once. Trimming cost V 6 bases and J 2 bases; bases outside gene matches: 9. This CDR3 is built from 16 residues. Germline lookup yields CDR1 SEHNR and CDR2 FQNEAQ (reference sequence). V usage is TRBV7-9 and J usage is TRBJ2-1; TRBD2 matches at 8 bases. This TCR was sampled from a man aged 55 to 70 with acute or convalescent COVID-19. Source material: peripheral blood. The CDR3 DNA is TGTGCCAGCAGTCGCGGACTAGCCGGGGCCTACAATGAGCAGTTCTTC. Translation gives CASSRGLAGAYNEQFF.